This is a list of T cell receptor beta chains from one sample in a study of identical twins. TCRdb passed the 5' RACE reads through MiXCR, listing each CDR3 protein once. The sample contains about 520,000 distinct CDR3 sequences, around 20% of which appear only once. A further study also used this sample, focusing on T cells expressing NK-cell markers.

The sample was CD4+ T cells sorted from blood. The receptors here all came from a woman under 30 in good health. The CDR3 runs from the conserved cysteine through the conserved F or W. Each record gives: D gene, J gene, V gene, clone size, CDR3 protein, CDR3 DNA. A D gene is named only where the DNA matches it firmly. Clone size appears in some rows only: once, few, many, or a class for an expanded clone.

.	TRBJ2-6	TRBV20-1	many	CSATRAGANVLTF	TGCAGTGCTACTAGGGCTGGGGCCAACGTCCTGACTTTC
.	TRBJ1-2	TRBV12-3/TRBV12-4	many	CASSLTVDGYTF	TGTGCCAGCAGTCTTACCGTGGACGGCTACACCTTC
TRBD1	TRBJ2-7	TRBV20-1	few	CSARKGTGVYEQYF	TGCAGTGCTAGAAAAGGGACAGGGGTCTACGAGCAGTACTTC
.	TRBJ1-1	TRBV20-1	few	CSAFRRTNTEAFF	TGCAGTGCTTTTCGGCGGACGAACACTGAAGCTTTCTTT
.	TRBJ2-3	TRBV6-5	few	CASSWRAFTSTDTQYF	TGTGCCAGCAGTTGGAGGGCATTTACTAGCACAGATACGCAGTATTTT
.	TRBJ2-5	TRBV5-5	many	CASSSARQETQYF	TGTGCCAGCAGCTCGGCCAGGCAAGAGACCCAGTACTTC
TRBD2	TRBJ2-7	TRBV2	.	CASSPGLAGIYEQYF	TGTGCCAGCAGCCCCGGACTAGCGGGGATATACGAGCAGTACTTC
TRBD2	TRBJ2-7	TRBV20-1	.	CSAPDLSGGAYEQYF	TGCAGTGCCCCCGACTTAAGCGGGGGGGCCTACGAGCAGTACTTC
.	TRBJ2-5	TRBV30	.	CAWSVVGAETQYF	TGTGCCTGGAGTGTCGTGGGAGCGGAGACCCAGTACTTC
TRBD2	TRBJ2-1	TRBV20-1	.	CSARGSGGVSYNEQFF	TGCAGTGCTAGAGGTAGCGGGGGGGTTTCCTACAATGAGCAGTTCTTC
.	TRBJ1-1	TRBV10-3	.	CAISESRENTEAFF	TGTGCCATCAGTGAGTCCAGGGAGAACACTGAAGCTTTCTTT
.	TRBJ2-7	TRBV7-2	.	CASSSSRVTSEQYF	TGTGCCAGCAGCTCCTCTAGGGTTACGTCCGAGCAGTACTTC
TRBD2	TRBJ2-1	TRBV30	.	CAWSVAGGPDEQFF	TGTGCCTGGAGTGTGGCGGGAGGGCCGGATGAGCAGTTCTTC
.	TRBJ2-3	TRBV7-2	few	CASSLAGGGPDTQYF	TGTGCCAGCAGCTTAGCGGGAGGGGGGCCAGATACGCAGTATTTT
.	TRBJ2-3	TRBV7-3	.	CASSLGRSDTQYF	TGTGCCAGCAGCTTAGGGCGCAGCGATACGCAGTATTTT
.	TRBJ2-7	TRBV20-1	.	CSARDGRTVGEQYF	TGCAGTGCTAGAGATGGGAGAACGGTAGGAGAGCAGTACTTC
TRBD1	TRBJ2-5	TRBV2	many	CASRTTGRAQYF	TGTGCCAGCAGGACGACAGGGCGGGCCCAGTACTTC
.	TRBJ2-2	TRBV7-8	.	CASSRLQGGELFF	TGTGCCAGCAGTAGACTACAGGGAGGCGAGCTGTTTTTT
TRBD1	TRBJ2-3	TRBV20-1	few	CSLRTGIGSDTQYF	TGCAGCTTACGGACAGGCATAGGGTCAGATACGCAGTATTTT
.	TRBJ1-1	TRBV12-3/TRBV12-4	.	CASSLAFLDTEAFF	TGTGCCAGCAGTTTAGCTTTCTTGGACACTGAAGCTTTCTTT
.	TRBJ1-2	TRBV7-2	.	CASSFGVDYGYTF	TGTGCCAGCAGCTTCGGGGTCGACTATGGCTACACCTTC
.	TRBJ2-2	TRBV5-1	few	CASSLASTGANTGELFF	TGCGCCAGCAGCTTGGCCTCGACGGGGGCTAACACCGGGGAGCTGTTTTTT
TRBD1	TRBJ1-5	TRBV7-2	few	CASSLDRPVNQPQHF	TGTGCCAGCAGCCTGGACAGGCCCGTCAATCAGCCCCAGCATTTT
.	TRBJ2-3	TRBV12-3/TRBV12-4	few	CASSFGLGWDLIADTQYF	TGTGCCAGCAGTTTTGGTTTAGGTTGGGACCTCATAGCAGATACGCAGTATTTT
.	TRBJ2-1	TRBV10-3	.	CAISGDDSEQFF	TGTGCCATCAGTGGAGATGACAGTGAGCAGTTCTTC
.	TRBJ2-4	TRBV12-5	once	CASGPGTLLAKNIQYF	TGTGCTAGTGGTCCCGGGACTCTACTAGCCAAAAACATTCAGTACTTC
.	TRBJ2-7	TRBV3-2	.	CATCPRDRGKYEQYF	TGTGCCACCTGCCCCCGGGACAGGGGGAAATACGAGCAGTACTTC
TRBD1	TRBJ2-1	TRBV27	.	CASSRGQGRSYNEQFF	TGTGCCAGCAGCCGGGGACAGGGTCGGTCCTACAATGAGCAGTTCTTC
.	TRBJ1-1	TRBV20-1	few	CSALRVEGNTEAFF	TGCAGTGCTCTCAGGGTAGAGGGGAACACTGAAGCTTTCTTT
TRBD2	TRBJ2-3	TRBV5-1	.	CASSEGLAGSGDTQYF	TGCGCCAGCAGCGAGGGACTAGCGGGGTCGGGGGATACGCAGTATTTT
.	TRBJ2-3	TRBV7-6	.	CASSLDRNPTDTQYF	TGTGCCAGCAGCTTAGACAGGAACCCCACAGATACGCAGTATTTT
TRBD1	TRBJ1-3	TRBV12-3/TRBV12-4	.	CASSRGTGRGNTIYF	TGTGCCAGCAGCCGAGGGACAGGGAGAGGAAACACCATATATTTT
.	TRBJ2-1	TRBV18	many	CASSPRDEQFF	TGTGCCAGCTCACCACGGGATGAGCAGTTCTTC
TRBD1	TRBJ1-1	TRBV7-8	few	CASSFRDRGQGEAFF	TGTGCCAGCAGCTTCCGGGACAGGGGCCAGGGTGAAGCTTTCTTT
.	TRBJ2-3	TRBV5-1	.	CASSLVGYLTDTQYF	TGCGCCAGCAGCTTGGTTGGCTATCTCACAGATACGCAGTATTTT
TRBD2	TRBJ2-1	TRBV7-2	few	CASSSRLTSAYNEQFF	TGTGCCAGCAGCTCCAGGCTGACTAGCGCCTACAATGAGCAGTTCTTC
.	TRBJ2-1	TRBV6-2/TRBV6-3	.	CASADYNEQFF	TGTGCCAGCGCCGACTACAATGAGCAGTTCTTC
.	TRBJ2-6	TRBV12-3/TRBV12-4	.	CASKVGSGANVLTF	TGTGCCAGCAAGGTCGGCTCTGGGGCCAACGTCCTGACTTTC
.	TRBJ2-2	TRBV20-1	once	CSARDRRFGRPGELFF	TGCAGTGCTAGAGATCGACGGTTTGGGCGCCCCGGGGAGCTGTTTTTT
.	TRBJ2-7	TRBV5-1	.	CASSLIGRGYEQYF	TGCGCCAGCAGCTTGATTGGCCGTGGCTACGAGCAGTACTTC
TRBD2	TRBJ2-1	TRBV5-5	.	CASSLRLAGTRNEQFF	TGTGCCAGCAGCTTGCGGCTAGCGGGAACCCGGAATGAGCAGTTCTTC
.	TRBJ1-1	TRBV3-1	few	CASSQEAVTEAFF	TGTGCCAGCAGCCAAGAGGCCGTCACTGAAGCTTTCTTT
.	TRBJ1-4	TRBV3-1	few	CASSPTGRAGNEKLFF	TGTGCCAGCAGCCCGACCGGGAGGGCAGGAAATGAAAAACTGTTTTTT
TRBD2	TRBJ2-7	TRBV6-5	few	CASSYRLAGGGFSYEQYF	TGTGCCAGCAGTTACAGGCTAGCGGGAGGGGGCTTCTCCTACGAGCAGTACTTC
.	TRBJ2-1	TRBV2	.	CASSKRWDYNEQFF	TGTGCCAGCAGTAAGAGGTGGGACTACAATGAGCAGTTCTTC
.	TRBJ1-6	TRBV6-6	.	CASSYVGVSPLHF	TGTGCCAGCAGTTACGTGGGAGTTTCACCCCTCCACTTT
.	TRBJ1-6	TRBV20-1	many	CSARDSGEDSPLHF	TGCAGTGCTAGAGACAGTGGGGAGGATTCACCCCTCCACTTT
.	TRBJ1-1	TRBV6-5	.	CASSYSSLMRGGDAFF	TGTGCCAGCAGTTACTCGAGTCTTATGAGGGGAGGAGACGCTTTCTTT
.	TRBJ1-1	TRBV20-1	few	CSARDQGWRTAFF	TGCAGTGCTAGAGATCAGGGGTGGCGGACAGCTTTCTTT
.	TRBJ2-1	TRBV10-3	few	CAISHRDNEQFF	TGTGCCATCAGCCACAGGGACAATGAGCAGTTCTTC